The present TCR beta chain was sequenced within a study of T cell clonotyping in hematopoietic cell transplantation. Study-wide results and limits: After transplant, recipient diversity fell while pathologically expanded clonotypes grew through day 180.

Libraries were prepared by immunoSEQ multiplex PCR; TCRdb keeps only in-frame clonotypes and omits some of them. The sample holds about 10,000 clones, over 85% seen once. The table lists this clone with a count of one. Its antigen is as yet unknown. Germline CDR1 and CDR2: SGHDT and YYEEEE. The CDR3 runs to 16 residues. Germline trimming cut 4 bases from V and 0 bases from J; bases unmatched to any gene: 8. Material: PBMCs, obtained 100 days after allogeneic stem cell transplant. The chain is built from TRBV5-6 and TRBJ2-3; 7 bases agree with TRBD1. The origin of this receptor is a male patient in his fifties who had an allogeneic stem cell transplant from a related donor, so T cells may come from the graft donor. Some clones in this sample may be carry-over from other donors' samples. CDR3 region: CASSTGTVLSTDTQYF. The CDR3 DNA follows: TGTGCCAGCAGCACCGGGACAGTCCTTAGCACAGATACGCAGTATTTT.